One and the same sample provided the 27 T cell receptor beta chains below, sequenced in a study of T-cell reconstitution after alpha-beta-depleted transplantation in children (dated by TCRdb to the mid-2010s). The treatment or condition label, read with the paper, signifies: allogeneic hematopoietic cell transplantation with graft depleted of TCRalphabeta T cells and CD19 B cells. The library relied on PCR. This sample was sequenced with an Illumina HiSeq 2500. TCR library preparation used molecular barcoding, with unique molecular identifiers applied to normalize quantification of the TCRbeta repertoire. Clones were called with MiXCR by TCRdb after fastp trimmed the public reads at Q25, and only in-frame beta chains were retained. Each record represents a unique CDR3 protein, reported with the most common genes and DNA among its rows. For this sample there are 780,000 or so distinct CDR3 sequences; 15% to 20% appear just once. The ten largest clones capture about 5% of the sample.

This specimen consisted of PBMCs, mostly from graft donor cells, obtained 360 days after TCRalphabeta/CD19-depleted stem cell transplant. All receptors derive from a male patient younger than 18 who had a stem cell transplant for acute lymphoblastic leukemia, so the T cells may come from the graft donor.

This clonotype was recorded a few times. The chain employs TRBV15 and TRBJ1-4; 12 positions match TRBD1. Germline CDR1 is LNHNV and CDR2 is YYDKDF (reference sequence). The CDR3 runs to 19 residues. With 3 bases clipped from V and 7 bases from J, the junction kept 15 bases outside the gene matches. The CDR3 spells CATSRRAGTGGRLGEKLFF. The CDR3 DNA sequence: TGTGCCACCAGCAGGAGAGCCGGGACAGGGGGCCGGCTGGGTGAAAAACTGTTTTTT.

This clonotype turned up a few times. The chain recombines TRBV28 with TRBJ2-4; tentative D call: TRBD1 (6 bases). Germline V gene lookup returns CDR1 MDHEN and CDR2 SYDVKM. The CDR3 totals 18 residues. Trimming cost V 5 bases and J 3 bases, with 23 bases left between them. CDR3 sequence: CASSPLQGPRAVKNIQYF. CDR3 coding DNA: TGTGCCAGCAGTCCCCTACAGGGCCCACGGGCAGTCAAAAACATTCAGTACTTC. Complete variable domain (other parts from reference TRBV28 and TRBJ2-4): DVKVTQSSRYLVKRTGEKVFLECVQDMDHENMFWYRQDPGLGLRLIYFSYDVKMKEKGDIPEGYSVSREKKERFSLILESASTNQTSMYLCASSPLQGPRAVKNIQYFGAGTRLSVL.

This clonotype was seen at least ten times. The rearrangement joins TRBV7-9 to TRBJ2-7; 8 nucleotides agree with TRBD2. V dropped 3 bases and J dropped 1; count of bases not matched to a gene: 11. CDR3 size: 17 residues. CDR1 SEHNR and CDR2 FQNEAQ come from the germline V gene (reference sequence). This chain's CDR3 is CASSFSIGLAESYEQYF. The CDR3 DNA follows: TGTGCCAGCAGCTTCAGTATTGGACTAGCAGAGTCCTACGAGCAGTACTTC.

The gene calls are TRBV11-2 and TRBJ2-2; a possible D gene is TRBD1 (6 bases). Germline assignment: CDR1 SGHAT and CDR2 FQNNGV. V was cut by 3 bases and J by 0 bases, with 11 bases left in between. CDR3 length: 16 residues. CDR3 DNA sequence: TGTGCCAGCAGCTTCGAGGGGGACGCGAACACCGGGGAGCTGTTTTTT. It encodes CASSFEGDANTGELFF.

This chain connects TRBV29-1 to TRBJ2-3; no reliable D call. Trimming shortened V by 6 bases and J by 2 bases, and 9 bases separated the two germline ends. Germline V gene lookup returns CDR1 SQVTM and CDR2 ANQGSEA. This CDR3 is 12 amino acids long. Here the CDR3 reads CSVGGSTDTQYF. The CDR3 region has the DNA TGCAGCGTCGGCGGATCCACAGATACGCAGTATTTT.

The chain employs TRBV5-1 and TRBJ1-6, with unresolved D. Trimming removed 3 bases from V and 0 bases from J, with 10 bases in between. Germline values: CDR1 SGHRS, CDR2 YFSETQ. The CDR3 spans 16 residues. The CDR3 bases are TGCGCCAGCAGCTACGGGCCGCACTCCTATAATTCACCCCTCCACTTT. This encodes CASSYGPHSYNSPLHF.

The chain employs TRBV7-9 and TRBJ1-4; perhaps TRBD1 as D (6 bases). Between the trimmed V and J ends, which lost 3 bases and 8 bases, there was a span of 13 bases. The CDR3 totals 14 residues. CDR1 is SEHNR, CDR2 FQNEAQ, per germline (reference sequence). CDR3 sequence (DNA): TGTGCCAGCAGCTTTGAAGGGGGAGGCGAAAAACTGTTTTTT. As protein: CASSFEGGGEKLFF. Based on the CDR3 plus reference TRBV7-9 and TRBJ1-4, the full variable domain is DTGVSQNPRHKITKRGQNVTFRCDPISEHNRLYWYRQTLGQGPEFLTYFQNEAQLEKSRLLSDRFSAERPKGSFSTLEIQRTEQGDSAMYLCASSFEGGGEKLFFGSGTQLSVL.

This clonotype appeared many times. This chain connects TRBV7-2 to TRBJ1-4; D is perhaps TRBD1 (6 bases). This CDR3 spans 15 amino acids. Germline V gene sequence: CDR1 SGHTA, CDR2 FQGNSA. The V gene lost 1 base and the J gene lost 7 bases, with 13 bases spanning the gap. The CDR3 DNA sequence: TGTGCCAGCAGCTTAGTGCGGACAGTAGGTGAAAAACTGTTTTTT. Translating it yields CASSLVRTVGEKLFF.

The chain employs TRBV18 and TRBJ1-6, with 8 bases identical to TRBD1. Looked up from germline, CDR1 is KGHSH and CDR2 is LQKENI. CDR3 size: 15 residues. After removal of 6 bases from V and 10 bases from J, the junction contained 11 bases not matched to a gene. CDR3 sequence reads: CASSQDRDWESPLHF. The CDR3 DNA is TGTGCCAGCTCCCAGGACAGGGATTGGGAATCACCCCTCCACTTT.

This clonotype was seen a handful of times. The chain links TRBV12-3 or TRBV12-4 to TRBJ1-5, with D maybe TRBD1 (5 bases). V dropped 7 bases and J dropped 5 bases, with 9 bases sitting between them. This CDR3 spans 12 amino acids. For the CDR3, the DNA is TGTGCCAGCACGGGGCGAGATCAGCCCCAGCATTTT. Translating gives CASTGRDQPQHF.

The rearrangement joins TRBV30 to TRBJ1-2; D is unclear. With 5 bases removed from V and 4 bases from J, the gap between germline ends came to 8 bases. Germline V gene data show CDR1 as GTSNPN and CDR2 as SVGIG (reference sequence). The length of the CDR3 is 11 residues. CDR3 bases: TGTGCCTGGTTCCTTTTCTATGGCTACACCTTC. It yields the protein CAWFLFYGYTF. The variable domain in full, with the rest retrieved from reference TRBV30 and TRBJ1-2, is SQTIHQWPATLVQPVGSPLSLECTVEGTSNPNLYWYRQAAGRGLQLLFYSVGIGQISSEVPQNLSASRPQDRQFILSSKKLLLSDSGFYLCAWFLFYGYTFGSGTRLTVV.

This clonotype turned up a few times. The chain couples TRBV29-1 to TRBJ2-5; D is perhaps TRBD1 or TRBD2 (5 bases each). The V gene lost 2 bases and the J gene lost 5 bases, with 9 bases spanning the gap. The CDR3 covers 12 residues. CDR1 and CDR2 from the germline V gene are SQVTM and ANQGSEA. CDR3 in DNA: TGCAGCGTTGAACGGTGGGGGGAGACCCAGTACTTC. Its protein is CSVERWGETQYF.

V is TRBV20-1 and J is TRBJ2-3; 11 nucleotides agree with TRBD2. In germline, CDR1 is DFQATT, CDR2 SNEGSKA (reference sequence). The CDR3 contains 16 residues. Germline trimming cut 5 bases from V and 2 bases from J; bases unmatched to any gene: 9. This CDR3 is CSAAYGLAGSTDTQYF. The CDR3 nucleotides are TGCAGTGCTGCTTACGGACTAGCGGGTTCCACAGATACGCAGTATTTT.

This clonotype was seen at least ten times. The chain is built from TRBV27 and TRBJ2-1, with 8 bases matching TRBD2. J was trimmed by 9 bases and V by 2 bases; bases with no gene match: 12. Germline V gene sequence: CDR1 MNHEY, CDR2 SMNVEV (reference sequence). There are 16 residues in the CDR3. The CDR3 protein is CASSLVASGRWGEQFF. The CDR3 nucleotides are TGTGCCAGCAGTTTAGTAGCTAGCGGGCGCTGGGGTGAGCAGTTCTTC.

The chain employs TRBV11-2 and TRBJ2-1; 10 nucleotides line up with TRBD1. V lost 5 bases, J lost 6 bases, and 13 bases stayed unmatched. Germline V gene data show CDR1 as SGHAT and CDR2 as FQNNGV. This CDR3 has 17 residues. The CDR3 protein is CASSQTLPGQGSNEQFF. In nucleotides, the CDR3 is TGTGCCAGCAGCCAGACTTTACCGGGACAGGGGTCCAATGAGCAGTTCTTC.

The table lists this clonotype with a few counts. The chain has TRBV3-1 and TRBJ1-4; D unresolved. This CDR3 is 11 amino acids long. Germline V CDR1 and CDR2: LGHDT, YNNKEL (reference sequence). Trimming left V 4 bases short and J 10 bases short, with 7 bases between. Here the CDR3 reads CASSPGRKLFF. Written as DNA, the CDR3 is TGTGCCAGCAGCCCCGGGCGAAAACTGTTTTTT.

V usage is TRBV6-1 and J usage is TRBJ1-3; no definite D call. CDR3 length equals 15 residues. Looked up from germline, CDR1 is MNHNS and CDR2 is SASEGT. Trimming pared 6 bases from V and 0 bases from J, leaving 12 bases between. The CDR3 nucleotides are TGTGCCAGCAGGACCTATAAGCCCTCTGGAAACACCATATATTTT. It translates to CASRTYKPSGNTIYF.

The rearrangement links TRBV20-1 to TRBJ2-1, with TRBD2 identical over 8 bases. From germline, CDR1 is DFQATT and CDR2 SNEGSKA (reference sequence). With V trimmed by 1 base and J by 10 bases, 9 bases remained unmatched. The CDR3 runs 14 residues. The CDR3 DNA reads TGCAGTGCTAGAGGTTCGGGAGGGCTATGGGAGCAGTTCTTC. It yields the protein CSARGSGGLWEQFF.

This chain joins TRBV12-3 or TRBV12-4 and TRBJ1-2; the D is unclear. V shed 10 bases and J shed 4 bases, with 22 bases lying between them. The CDR3 length is 15 residues. CDR3 region: CAISPAPELTYGYTF. The CDR3 DNA follows: TGTGCCATCTCCCCGGCCCCCGAACTAACCTATGGCTACACCTTC.

The chain is built from TRBV11-2 and TRBJ1-1; TRBD1 is a possible D gene (5 bases). This CDR3 is 15 amino acids long. The germline CDR1 and CDR2 sequences are SGHAT and FQNNGV. Trimming removed 4 bases at V and 6 bases at J, with 18 bases between. The CDR3 DNA follows: TGTGCCAGCAGCTCCTCCCAGGGAAGGGGTTCTGAAGCTTTCTTT. Residues: CASSSSQGRGSEAFF.

This clonotype was seen repeatedly, ten times or more. The chain is built from TRBV4-2 and TRBJ2-3; 10 nucleotides agree with TRBD2. Germline V gene sequence: CDR1 LGHNA, CDR2 YNFKEQ. The V segment lost 4 bases and the J segment 7 bases; nucleotides outside the gene matches: 11. The CDR3 runs to 16 residues. The CDR3 spells CASSPIAGGGSNTQYF. The CDR3 coding sequence is TGTGCCAGCAGCCCTATAGCGGGAGGAGGCTCGAATACGCAGTATTTT.

In this sample, this clonotype turned up many times. The chain joins TRBV6-2 or TRBV6-3 to TRBJ2-7; 9 bases align to TRBD1. The CDR3 spans 15 residues. Germline V gives CDR1 MNHEY, CDR2 SVGEGT. With 6 bases clipped from V and 2 bases from J, the junction kept 8 bases outside the gene matches. The CDR3 coding sequence is TGTGCCAGCAGCCCCAACAGGGGGCCAGCCTACGAGCAGTACTTC. This codes for CASSPNRGPAYEQYF.

This clonotype came up a few times. V and J are TRBV5-1 and TRBJ1-1; D call uncertain. CDR1 SGHRS and CDR2 YFSETQ come from the germline V gene. Trimming removed 0 bases from V and 4 bases from J, with 10 bases in between. The CDR3 runs to 14 residues. In nucleotides, the CDR3 is TGCGCCAGCAGCTTGGCTAACGGCGGCACTGAAGCTTTCTTT. Translating it yields CASSLANGGTEAFF. Variable domain in full (rest from reference TRBV5-1 and TRBJ1-1): KAGVTQTPRYLIKTRGQQVTLSCSPISGHRSVSWYQQTPGQGLQFLFEYFSETQRNKGNFPGRFSGRQFSNSRSEMNVSTLELGDSALYLCASSLANGGTEAFFGQGTRLTVV.

The chain employs TRBV5-6 and TRBJ2-1; D is uncertain. Trimming cost V 0 bases and J 7 bases, with 11 bases left between them. The CDR3 spans 14 residues. Germline V gene lookup returns CDR1 SGHDT and CDR2 YYEEEE. The CDR3 reads CASSLALVVNEQFF. The CDR3 DNA sequence: TGTGCCAGCAGCTTGGCCTTGGTGGTAAATGAGCAGTTCTTC.

This clonotype was seen more than once but under ten times. J is TRBJ2-3 and V is TRBV7-9, with TRBD2 as a possible D gene (6 bases). Per germline, CDR1 SEHNR and CDR2 FQNEAQ (reference sequence). The CDR3 loop spans 15 amino acids. Trimming stripped 3 bases from V and 5 bases from J, with 15 bases between. CDR3 sequence reads: CASSLVLAAIDTQYF. The CDR3 coding sequence is TGTGCCAGCAGCTTGGTACTAGCCGCGATAGATACGCAGTATTTT.

The CDR3 DNA follows: TGTGCCAGCAGCCAAGTGGTTGCATCGAAGCGAACCAGCTACAATGAGCAGTTCTTC. Translating gives CASSQVVASKRTSYNEQFF. The chain links TRBV3-1 to TRBJ2-1, with D unresolved. V lost 1 base and J lost 3, with 22 bases in between. Germline V gives CDR1 LGHDT, CDR2 YNNKEL (reference sequence). The CDR3 has 19 residues.

This clonotype was observed at least ten times. The chain employs TRBV18 and TRBJ2-7; 10 nucleotides align to TRBD1. V lost 2 bases and J lost 3; bases outside the gene matches: 4. Germline assignment: CDR1 KGHSH and CDR2 LQKENI. CDR3 size: 15 residues. CDR3: CASSPSRTGGYEQYF. CDR3 DNA sequence: TGTGCCAGCTCACCATCCAGGACAGGGGGCTACGAGCAGTACTTC.